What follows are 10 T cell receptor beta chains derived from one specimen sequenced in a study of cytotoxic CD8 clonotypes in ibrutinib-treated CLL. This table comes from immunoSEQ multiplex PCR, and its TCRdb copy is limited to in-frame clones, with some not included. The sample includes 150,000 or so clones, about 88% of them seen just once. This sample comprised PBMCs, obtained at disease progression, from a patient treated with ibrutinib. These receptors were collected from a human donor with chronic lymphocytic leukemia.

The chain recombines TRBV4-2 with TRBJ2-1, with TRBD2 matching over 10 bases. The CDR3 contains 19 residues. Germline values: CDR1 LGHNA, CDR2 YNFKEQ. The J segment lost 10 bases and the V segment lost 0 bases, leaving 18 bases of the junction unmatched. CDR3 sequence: CASSQDEGVVAGGPKEQFF. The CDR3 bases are TGTGCCAGCAGCCAAGACGAGGGGGTGGTAGCGGGAGGCCCAAAAGAGCAGTTCTTC.

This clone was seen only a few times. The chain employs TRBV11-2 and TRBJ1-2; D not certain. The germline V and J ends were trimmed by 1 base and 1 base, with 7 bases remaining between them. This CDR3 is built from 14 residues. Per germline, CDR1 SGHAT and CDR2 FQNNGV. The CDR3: CASSLVADNYGYTF. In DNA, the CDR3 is TGTGCCAGCAGCTTAGTGGCGGATAACTATGGCTACACCTTC.

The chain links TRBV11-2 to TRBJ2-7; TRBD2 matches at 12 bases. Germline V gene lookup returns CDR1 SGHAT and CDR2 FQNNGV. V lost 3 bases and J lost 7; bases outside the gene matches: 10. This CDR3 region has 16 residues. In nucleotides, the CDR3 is TGTGCCAGCAGCTTGTCGACTAGCGGGGGCCTTTGGGAGCAGTACTTC. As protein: CASSLSTSGGLWEQYF.

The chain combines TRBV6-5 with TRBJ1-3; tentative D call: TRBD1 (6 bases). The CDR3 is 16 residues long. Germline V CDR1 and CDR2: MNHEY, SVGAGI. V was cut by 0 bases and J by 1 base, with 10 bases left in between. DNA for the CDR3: TGTGCCAGCAGTTACTCTAACAGGGATTCTGGAAACACCATATATTTT. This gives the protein CASSYSNRDSGNTIYF.

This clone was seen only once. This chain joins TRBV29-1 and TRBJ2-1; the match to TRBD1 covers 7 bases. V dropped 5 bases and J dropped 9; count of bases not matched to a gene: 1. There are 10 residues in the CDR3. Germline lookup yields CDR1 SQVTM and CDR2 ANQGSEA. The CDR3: CSVRDSEQFF. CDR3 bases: TGCAGCGTTCGGGACAGTGAGCAGTTCTTC.

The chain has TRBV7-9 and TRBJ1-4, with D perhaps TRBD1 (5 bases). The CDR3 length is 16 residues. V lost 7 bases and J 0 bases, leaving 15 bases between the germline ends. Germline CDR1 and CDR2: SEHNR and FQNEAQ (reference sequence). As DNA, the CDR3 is TGTGCCAGCACCCAGGGAGGGTTATCAACTAATGAAAAACTGTTTTTT. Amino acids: CASTQGGLSTNEKLFF.

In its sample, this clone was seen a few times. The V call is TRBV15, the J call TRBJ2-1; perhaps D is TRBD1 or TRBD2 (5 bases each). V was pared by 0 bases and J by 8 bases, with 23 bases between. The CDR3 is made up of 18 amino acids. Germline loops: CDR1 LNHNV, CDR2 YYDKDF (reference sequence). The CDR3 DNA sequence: TGTGCCACCAGCAGAGATCTAATCGGGGCGGCGGTTGCCGATGAGCAGTTCTTC. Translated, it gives CATSRDLIGAAVADEQFF.

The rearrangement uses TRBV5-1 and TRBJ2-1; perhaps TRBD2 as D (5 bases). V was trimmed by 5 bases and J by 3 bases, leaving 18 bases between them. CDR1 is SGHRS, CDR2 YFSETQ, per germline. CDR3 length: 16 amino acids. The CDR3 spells CASRTTGGALYNEQFF. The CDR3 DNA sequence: TGCGCCAGCAGAACAACTGGAGGAGCACTCTACAATGAGCAGTTCTTC.

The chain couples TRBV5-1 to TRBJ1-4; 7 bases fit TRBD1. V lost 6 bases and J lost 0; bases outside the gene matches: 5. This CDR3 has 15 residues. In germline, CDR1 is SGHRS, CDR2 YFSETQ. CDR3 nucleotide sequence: TGCGCCAGCAAAAGGGACAGCACAACTAATGAAAAACTGTTTTTT. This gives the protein CASKRDSTTNEKLFF.

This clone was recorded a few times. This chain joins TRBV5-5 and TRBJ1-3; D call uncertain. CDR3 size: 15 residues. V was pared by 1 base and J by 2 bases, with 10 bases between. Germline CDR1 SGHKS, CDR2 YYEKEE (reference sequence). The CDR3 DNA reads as TGTGCCAGCAGCTTGTCTCCAGGCCCTGGAAACACCATATATTTT. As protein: CASSLSPGPGNTIYF.